This T cell receptor (beta chain) originates from a study of high-grade serous ovarian cancer treatment subgroups. The overall study: Mean per sample: around 14,000 reads, more than 6,500 unique TCR beta rearrangements. General study results and limits: Repertoire similarity ranged about 0.11 to 0.8 between tumors of one patient. TCR clonal relatedness correlated positively with neoantigen level. CDR1 and CDR2 were left unanalyzed; analyses focused on CDR3.

Tumor samples were obtained before definitive surgery or chemotherapy. V dropped 2 bases and J dropped 5; count of bases not matched to a gene: 3. Per germline, CDR1 LGHNA and CDR2 YSLEER. This CDR3 is built from 13 residues. Concerning this clone: Its antigen is not known.

The repertoire was sequenced with immunoSEQ multiplex PCR; TCRdb's copy has only in-frame clones and lacks some. This table has 1,300 to 1,500 clones, under 85% appearing once. The material sequenced was tumor tissue. The chain is built from TRBV4-3 and TRBJ2-7; the match to TRBD1 covers 7 bases. This receptor was taken from a human donor with high-grade serous ovarian cancer. The DNA of the CDR3 is TGCGCCAGCAGCCAAATAACAGGGGACGAGCAGTACTTC. Translation gives CASSQITGDEQYF.